This T cell receptor (beta chain) came from a study of response to subunit inactivated influenza vaccine. The study's findings and limits: There was a suggestion from the authors that each seasonal influenza vaccination recruits few new T cells.

Worth noting for this clonotype: The antigen remains unidentified.

MiXCR, run by TCRdb on the RT-PCR reads, gives a single entry per CDR3 protein. Of 710,000 or so distinct CDR3 sequences listed, around 16% are singletons. The CDR3 is 13 amino acids. The V gene lost 3 bases and the J gene lost 4 bases, with 9 bases spanning the gap. This rearrangement joins TRBV12-3 or TRBV12-4 to TRBJ1-1; D unresolved. This sample comprised PBMCs from blood, obtained 12 days after vaccination. This sequence was found in a man between 50 and 59 years old who received an inactivated influenza vaccine. The CDR3 DNA follows: TGTGCCAGCAGTTTGGGCCATACCACTGAAGCTTTCTTT. Its protein is CASSLGHTTEAFF.